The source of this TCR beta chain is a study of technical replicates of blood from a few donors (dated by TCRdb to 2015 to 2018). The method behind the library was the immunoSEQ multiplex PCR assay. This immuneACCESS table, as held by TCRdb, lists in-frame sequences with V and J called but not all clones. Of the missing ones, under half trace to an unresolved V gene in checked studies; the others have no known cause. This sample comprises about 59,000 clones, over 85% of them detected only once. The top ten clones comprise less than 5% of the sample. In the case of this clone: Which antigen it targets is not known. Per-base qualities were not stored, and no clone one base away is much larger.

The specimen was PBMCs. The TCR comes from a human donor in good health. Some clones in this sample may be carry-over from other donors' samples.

The nucleotide sequence is given as TGTGCCACCACAGGACAGATTGATAATTCACCCCTCCACTTT. Its protein is CATTGQIDNSPLHF. The rearranged segments are TRBV2 and TRBJ1-6; a tentative D call is TRBD1 (6 bases match). The V and J ends are trimmed by 10 bases and 5 bases, leaving 15 bases between them. Reading from cysteine to phenylalanine, the CDR3 counts 14 amino acids. Left in the record is the CDR3 DNA by itself, 42 bases read in frame from the first base. CDR1 SNHLY and CDR2 FYNNEI were looked up in the germline V gene. Reference TRBV2 and TRBJ1-6 proteins supply the regions before and after the CDR3; the full variable domain is: EPEVTQTPSHQVTQMGQEVILRCVPISNHLYFYWYRQILGQKVEFLVSFYNNEISEKSEIFDDQFSVERPDGSNFTLKIRSTKLEDSAMYFCATTGQIDNSPLHFGNGTRLTVT.